The clone carrying this T cell receptor (beta chain) came up many times. The antigen is not known. MiXCR was run by TCRdb on the 5' RACE reads, yielding one entry per CDR3 protein. The repertoire holds 400,000 to 550,000 distinct CDR3 sequences, with roughly 23% as singletons. The source of the sample is a study of T-cell memory formation after mild COVID-19. Study-level background: Largely, TCR clusters stayed within a single donor.

With 4 bases removed from V and 2 bases from J, the gap between germline ends came to 6 bases. Germline CDR1 SGHRS, CDR2 YFSETQ. The CDR3 has 12 amino acids. Study findings and constraints: Pre-infection memory showed some responding clones, and this suggested that cross-reactive memory joined.

This chain connects TRBV5-1 to TRBJ2-5; no reliable D call. The sample was PBMCs or a T cell subset sorted from them (not recorded which). This receptor was identified in an adult woman who had mild COVID-19 (a few samples of this study predate the infection). Cell type and time point are not known. The CDR3 DNA follows: TGCGCCAGCAGCCTCAAACAAGAGACCCAGTACTTC. It encodes CASSLKQETQYF.